Following are 3 T cell receptor beta chains from one sample sequenced in a study of blood T cells in healthy people across ages. For the second PCR, which ran for roughly 6 to 12 cycles, a sample-barcoded 5' primer and a J-beta primer mix were used. TCRdb re-called the 5' RACE reads with MiXCR, one entry per CDR3 protein. The sample holds 800,000 to 950,000 distinct CDR3 sequences; 25% to 35% are singletons and the top ten take more than 8.5%. These data were also filed under a second study, of T cells of mothers and their children.

The sequencing input was blood. All receptors come from a woman between 40 and 50 years old in good health.

Concerning this clonotype: At one of its ends the junction is not consistent with the germline gene, which may arise from a read error. J is TRBJ2-1 and V is TRBV7-7, with TRBD1 as a possible D gene (5 bases). The CDR3 length is 16 residues. Per germline, CDR1 SSHAT and CDR2 FNYEAQ (reference sequence). The CDR3 DNA is TGTGCTAGCAGCTTGGCCACAGGTAGCTCCTACAATGAGCAGTTCTTC. This codes for CASSLATGSSYNEQFF.

The chain couples TRBV7-9 to TRBJ2-5; no firm D call. TRBJ2-7 explains the end of the DNA better; the J call may be wrong. CDR3 length: 15 amino acids. Germline V gene sequence: CDR1 SEHNR, CDR2 FQNEAQ (reference sequence). In DNA, the CDR3 is TGTGCCACATCCCCTGACGGGTTCGGCTCGTACGAGCAGTACTTC. Translation gives CATSPDGFGSYEQYF.

This clonotype occurred a few times. The germline gene is not matched at one end of the junction; a read error may be the cause. The rearrangement uses TRBV7-3 and TRBJ1-1; 8 positions agree with TRBD1. The CDR3 consists of 16 residues. The germline CDR1 and CDR2 sequences are SGHTA and FQGTGA. The CDR3, as DNA: TGTGCCAGCAGCGTAACGACAGGGGCAGGGGGCACTGAAGCTTTCTTT. Its translation: CASSVTTGAGGTEAFF.